These 5 T cell receptor beta chains were sequenced from one sample in a study of T cells in Graves' hyperthyroidism and ophthalmopathy. TCR beta CDR3 regions were amplified from RNA. The HTBI primer set drove a first-round RT-PCR of the TCR CDR3. TCRdb redid the calling of the multiplex PCR reads with MiXCR, one entry per CDR3 protein. This sample has approximately 410,000 distinct CDR3 sequences, with roughly an eighth found just once. Sequencing was done on a sample of blood. These receptors were collected from a woman aged 18-29 years with Graves' hyperthyroidism.

In this sample, this clonotype turned up many times. The chain employs TRBV29-1 and TRBJ2-1; D call uncertain. In germline, CDR1 is SQVTM, CDR2 ANQGSEA. V lost 4 bases and J 4 bases, leaving 8 bases between the germline ends. The length of the CDR3 is 12 residues. The CDR3 here is CSVVKGYNEQFF. DNA of the CDR3: TGCAGCGTTGTTAAGGGATACAATGAGCAGTTCTTC.

This clonotype came up many times. The CDR3 protein is CASSRGQRTDTQYF. The CDR3 DNA sequence: TGTGCCAGCAGTCGTGGACAGCGCACAGATACGCAGTATTTT. The V gene is TRBV6-1, the J gene TRBJ2-3, with D perhaps TRBD1 (6 bases). CDR1 is MNHNS, CDR2 SASEGT, per germline. This CDR3 is built from 14 residues. Between the trimmed V and J ends, which lost 5 bases and 1 base, there was a span of 10 bases.

This chain joins TRBV5-6 and TRBJ1-2, with TRBD1 identical over 8 bases. The CDR3 length is 16 residues. Per the germline V gene, CDR1 is SGHDT and CDR2 is YYEEEE. Unmatched junction bases numbered 8, after V lost 2 bases and J lost 2 bases. In nucleotides, the CDR3 is TGTGCCAGCAGCTTCTTCGCGGGACAGGCAAACTATGGCTACACCTTC. Translated: CASSFFAGQANYGYTF.

This chain connects TRBV27 to TRBJ2-7, with 10 bases fitting TRBD1. V was pared by 3 bases and J by 1 base, with 6 bases of the junction left unmatched. This CDR3 has 16 residues. Germline CDR1 reads MNHEY; CDR2 reads SMNVEV (reference sequence). This CDR3 reads CASSFPVGQGSYEQYF. CDR3 DNA sequence: TGTGCCAGCAGTTTTCCGGTGGGACAGGGGTCCTACGAGCAGTACTTC.

The rearrangement joins TRBV25-1 to TRBJ2-5, with D possibly being TRBD2 (5 bases). The V and J ends lost 6 bases and 4 bases respectively, with 9 bases between them. Germline CDR1 and CDR2: MGHDK and SYGVNS. This CDR3 has 12 amino acids. The CDR3 here is CASRDLRETQYF. CDR3 nucleotide sequence: TGTGCCAGCAGGGACTTGAGAGAGACCCAGTACTTC.